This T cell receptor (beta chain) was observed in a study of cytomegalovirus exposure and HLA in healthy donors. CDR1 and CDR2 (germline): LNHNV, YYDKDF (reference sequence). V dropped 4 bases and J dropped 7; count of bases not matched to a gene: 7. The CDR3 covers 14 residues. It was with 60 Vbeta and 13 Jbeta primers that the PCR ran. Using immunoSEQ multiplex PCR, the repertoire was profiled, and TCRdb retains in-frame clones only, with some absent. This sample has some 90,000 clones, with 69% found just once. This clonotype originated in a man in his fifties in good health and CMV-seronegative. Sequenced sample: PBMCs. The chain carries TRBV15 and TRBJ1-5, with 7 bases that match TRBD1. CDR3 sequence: CATSTTTGYQPQHF. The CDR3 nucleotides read TGTGCCACCAGCACAACGACAGGGTACCAGCCCCAGCATTTT.